What follows describes a single TCR beta chain. As yet, its antigen is unknown. The length of the CDR3 is 19 residues. From germline, CDR1 is MDHEN and CDR2 SYDVKM. J was trimmed by 0 bases and V by 10 bases; bases with no gene match: 21. The data are from a study of cytomegalovirus exposure and HLA in healthy donors. About the study: The study's early data release held approximately 91 million unique TCRs from HLA-typed donors.

Overall study results and limits: In the analysis, some V segments, TRBV6-2 and TRBV6-3 included, were excluded as indistinguishable. The authors later linked a missense DCLRE1C variant to TCR beta V- and J-gene trimming. For most subjects, TCR beta sequences were reported to predict HLA-A and HLA-B alleles with accuracy.

The PCR contained 60 Vbeta and 13 Jbeta primers. This table comes from immunoSEQ multiplex PCR, and its TCRdb copy is limited to in-frame clones, with some not included. This table holds some 54,000 clones, 73% found once. The sequence was collected from a young man in good health and CMV-seronegative. The chain joins TRBV28 to TRBJ1-5; 7 nucleotides agree with TRBD1. Sequences were obtained from PBMCs. The DNA of the CDR3 is TGTGCCATCCATGCACCGGGACAGCTCTTTCGGGATAGCAATCAGCCCCAGCATTTT. Its translation is CAIHAPGQLFRDSNQPQHF.